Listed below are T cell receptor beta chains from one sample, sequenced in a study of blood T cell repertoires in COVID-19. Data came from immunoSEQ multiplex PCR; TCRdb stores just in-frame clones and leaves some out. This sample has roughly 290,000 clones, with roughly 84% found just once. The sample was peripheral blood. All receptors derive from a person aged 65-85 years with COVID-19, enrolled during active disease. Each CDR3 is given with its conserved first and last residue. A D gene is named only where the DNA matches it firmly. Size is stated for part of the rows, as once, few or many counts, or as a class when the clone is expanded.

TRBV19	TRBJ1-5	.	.	TGTGCCAGTAGTCTGGGGGCCGCAGGGAGTCAGCCCCAGCATTTT	CASSLGAAGSQPQHF
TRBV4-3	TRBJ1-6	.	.	TGCGCCAGCAGCCAAGATCGTTCCAGGGAAGCAACCTATAATTCACCCCTCCACTTT	CASSQDRSREATYNSPLHF
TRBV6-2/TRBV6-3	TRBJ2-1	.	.	TGTGCCAGCAGTTTTTTGAGCGCCTTTTACAATGAGCAGTTCTTC	CASSFLSAFYNEQFF
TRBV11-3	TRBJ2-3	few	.	TGTGCCAATCCGGGGGAGTTAGTAACGATAACAGATACGCAGTATTTT	CANPGELVTITDTQYF
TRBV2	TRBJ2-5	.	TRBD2	TGTGCCAGCAGTGAACTACTAGCGGGAGGAGAGACCCAGTACTTC	CASSELLAGGETQYF
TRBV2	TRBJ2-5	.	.	TGTGCCAGCGGGACAGGGAGCGGGAGTTTAGAGACCCAGTACTTC	CASGTGSGSLETQYF
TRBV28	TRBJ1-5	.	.	TGTGCCAGCAGTCCAAACAATCAGCCCCAGCATTTT	CASSPNNQPQHF
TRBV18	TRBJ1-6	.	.	TGTGCCAGCTCACCAAGAGGGCAGAGGGAGGGATCACCCCTCCACTTT	CASSPRGQREGSPLHF
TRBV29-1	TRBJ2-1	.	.	TGCAGCGTTGGTCAGGGTTACAATGAGCAGTTCTTC	CSVGQGYNEQFF
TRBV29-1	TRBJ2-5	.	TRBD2	TGCAGCGTTGAAGATAGAGTCGGGGGGGAACTCCAAGAGACCCAGTACTTC	CSVEDRVGGELQETQYF
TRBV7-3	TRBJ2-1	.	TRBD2	TGTGCCAGCAGCCGCGGATGGACTAGGTACAATGAGCAGTTCTTC	CASSRGWTRYNEQFF
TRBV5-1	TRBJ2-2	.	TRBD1	TGCGCCAGCAGTCCCACCCCCAGGGGGACCGCGAACACCGGGGAGCTGTTTTTT	CASSPTPRGTANTGELFF
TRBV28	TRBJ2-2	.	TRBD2	TGTGCCAGCAGTTCTACCCGACTAGCGGGAGGCCCCACCGGGGAGCTGTTTTTT	CASSSTRLAGGPTGELFF
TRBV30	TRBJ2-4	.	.	TGTGCCTGGAGCTTGGACAGATTAGCCAAAAACATTCAGTACTTC	CAWSLDRLAKNIQYF
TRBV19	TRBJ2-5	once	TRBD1	TGTGCCAGTAGTATAGTAACGACGACAGGGCAAGAGACCCAGTACTTC	CASSIVTTTGQETQYF
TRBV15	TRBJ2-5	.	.	TGTGCCACCAGCAGAGATTCGAGAGACTTGGAGACCCAGTACTTC	CATSRDSRDLETQYF
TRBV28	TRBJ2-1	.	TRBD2	TGTGCCAGCAGTTTATATAGCGGGGCAAGCTCCTACAATGAGCAGTTCTTC	CASSLYSGASSYNEQFF
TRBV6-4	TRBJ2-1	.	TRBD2	TGTGCCAGCAGTGATAGGGCGGGAGGGCCTCGTGAGCAGTTCTTC	CASSDRAGGPREQFF
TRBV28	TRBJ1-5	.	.	TGTGCCAGCAGGGGGATGAAGGGGGAAGGGGAGCCCCAGCATTTT	CASRGMKGEGEPQHF
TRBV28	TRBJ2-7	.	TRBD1	TGTGCCAGCAACGGCCCCCGACAGGGGGGGAGCTCCTACGAGCAGTACTTC	CASNGPRQGGSSYEQYF
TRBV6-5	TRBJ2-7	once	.	TGTGCCAGCAGGGCCCGGGACACTAGCGTTCTCGAGCAGTACTTC	CASRARDTSVLEQYF
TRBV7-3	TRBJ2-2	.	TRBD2	TGTGCCAGCAAGCGTCTAGCGGGAGACACCGGGGAGCTGTTTTTT	CASKRLAGDTGELFF
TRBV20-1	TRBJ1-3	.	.	TGCAGTGCTAGTCAGGGTGGTAGTGGAAACACCATATATTTT	CSASQGGSGNTIYF
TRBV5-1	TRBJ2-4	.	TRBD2	TGCGCCAGCAGCTTGGAGGTTAGCGGGGATAACATTCAGTACTTC	CASSLEVSGDNIQYF
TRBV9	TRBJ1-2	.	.	TGTGCCAGCAGCGCCGGGGGGCTAGGTGGCTACACCTTC	CASSAGGLGGYTF
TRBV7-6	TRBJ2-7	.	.	TGTGCCAGCAGCCTATCCGGAGGGGGAGGGTACGAGCAGTACTTC	CASSLSGGGGYEQYF
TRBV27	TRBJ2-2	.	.	TGTGCCAGCAGTTTAGAGCGGGTAGGCGCCGGGGAGCTGTTTTTT	CASSLERVGAGELFF
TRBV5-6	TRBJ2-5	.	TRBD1	TGTGCCAGCAGCTTGCAGGGGGCCTTACGAGAGACCCAGTACTTC	CASSLQGALRETQYF
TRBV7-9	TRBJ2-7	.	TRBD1	TGTGCCAGCACCCCGTGGGCAGGGGGCAACGAGCAGTACTTC	CASTPWAGGNEQYF
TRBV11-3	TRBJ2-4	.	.	TGTGCCAGCAGCTTAGGGGAGGGGGTGGACATTCAGTACTTC	CASSLGEGVDIQYF
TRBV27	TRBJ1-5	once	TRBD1	TGTGCCAGCGGCCGGGACAGGTCAAAGCCCCAGCATTTT	CASGRDRSKPQHF
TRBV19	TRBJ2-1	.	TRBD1	TGTGCCAGTAGTATGGCAGGGGGCTGGAATGAGCAGTTCTTC	CASSMAGGWNEQFF
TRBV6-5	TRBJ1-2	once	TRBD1	TGTGCCAGCAGATACCGGGACAGCATTAACTATGGCTACACCTTC	CASRYRDSINYGYTF
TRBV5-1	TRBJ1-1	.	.	TGCGCCAGCTCCCAGGAGGGCAGATCGAACACTGAAGCTTTCTTT	CASSQEGRSNTEAFF
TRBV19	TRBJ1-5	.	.	TGTGCCAGTAGTATATCGGGGAACAGGGGCAATCAGCCCCAGCATTTT	CASSISGNRGNQPQHF
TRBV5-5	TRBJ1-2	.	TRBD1	TGTGCCAGCAGCAGGGACAGGGACTATGGCTACACCTTC	CASSRDRDYGYTF
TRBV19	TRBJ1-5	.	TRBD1	TGTGCCAGTCGGGGGGGACAGGGGGGCAATCAGCCCCAGCATTTT	CASRGGQGGNQPQHF
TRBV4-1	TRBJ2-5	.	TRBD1	TGCGCCAGCAGCCAGGGCCCGGGACAGGGGCAAGGGACCCAGTACTTC	CASSQGPGQGQGTQYF
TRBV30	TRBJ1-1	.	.	TGTGCCTGGATGGTGGGCCTCGGCACTGAAGCTTTCTTT	CAWMVGLGTEAFF
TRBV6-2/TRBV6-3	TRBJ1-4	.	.	TGTGCCAGCAGTTCCACGAGACAGCCTACTAATGAAAAACTGTTTTTT	CASSSTRQPTNEKLFF
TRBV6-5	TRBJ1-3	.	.	TGTGCCAGCAGTTACTCGACAGAGTTGAACACCATATATTTT	CASSYSTELNTIYF
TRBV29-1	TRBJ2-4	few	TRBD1	TGCAGCGTTGTTGACAGGGAGAAAGCACAAAACATTCAGTACTTC	CSVVDREKAQNIQYF
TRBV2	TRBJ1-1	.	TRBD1	TGTGCCAGCAGTTTAAAAACAGGGGTAGCAGCTTTCTTT	CASSLKTGVAAFF
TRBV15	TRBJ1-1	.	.	TGTGCCACCAGCAGAGATCTCCAGCGGGGGTTAACTTTCTTT	CATSRDLQRGLTFF
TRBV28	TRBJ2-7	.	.	TGTGCCAGCGAATCGGTTGAGTCGGGAGTCTACGAGCAGTACTTC	CASESVESGVYEQYF
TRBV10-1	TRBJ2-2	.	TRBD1	TGCGCCAGCAGTGCAACGATTAGGACAGGGAACACCGGGGAGCTGTTTTTT	CASSATIRTGNTGELFF
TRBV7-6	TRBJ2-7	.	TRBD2	TGTGCCAGCAGCTTAGCGGGGACCGGGACTAGCGGGAGACCCTACGAGCAGTACTTC	CASSLAGTGTSGRPYEQYF
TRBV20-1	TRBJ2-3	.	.	TGCAGTGCTTCAGCGGCAGATACGCAGTATTTT	CSASAADTQYF
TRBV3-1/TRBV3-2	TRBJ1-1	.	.	TGTGCCAGCAGCCATACAGGAAAGAGGACTGAAGCTTTCTTT	CASSHTGKRTEAFF
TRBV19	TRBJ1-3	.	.	TGTGCCAGTAGTATAAGCCCATCTGGAAACACCATATATTTT	CASSISPSGNTIYF
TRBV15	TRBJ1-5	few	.	TGTGCCACCAGCAAGGGACTTAGCAATCAGCCCCAGCATTTT	CATSKGLSNQPQHF
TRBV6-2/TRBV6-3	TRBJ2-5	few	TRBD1	TGTGCCAGCAGTTACCTAACAGGGGGAGAGACCCAGTACTTC	CASSYLTGGETQYF
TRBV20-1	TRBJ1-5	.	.	TGCAGTGCTAGTGATAAATGGGCTCAGCCCCAGCATTTT	CSASDKWAQPQHF
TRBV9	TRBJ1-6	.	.	TGTGCCAGCAGCGTACCGAATTCACCCCTCCACTTT	CASSVPNSPLHF